Listed below are T cell receptor beta chains from one sample, sequenced in a study of beta chain features in type 1 diabetes. Measured with immunoSEQ multiplex PCR; TCRdb has only the in-frame clones, and not every one. The table lists about 140,000 clones, 6.9% of them singletons. Sequences were obtained from central memory CD4+ T cells from blood. These receptor sequences come from a woman aged 25 to 39 in good health. Both conserved end residues are part of each CDR3. Fields, in order: V gene, J gene, clone size, CDR3 protein. Only some rows state a clone size, as once, few, many or a class for expanded clones.

TRBV25-1	TRBJ1-2	NA	CASSDIQAQNYGYTF
TRBV7-2	TRBJ2-1	few	CASRRTSASYNEQFF
TRBV19	TRBJ1-2	few	CASSIRDNLGYTF
TRBV19	TRBJ2-1	NA	CASNGRSYNEQFF
TRBV29-1	TRBJ2-7	few	CSVASSGYEQYF
TRBV2	TRBJ1-2	NA	CASSGDTNYGYTF
TRBV5-6	TRBJ2-5	NA	CASSLFVAGEETQYF
TRBV18	TRBJ2-7	many	CASSPGLVYEQYF
TRBV19	TRBJ1-5	few	CASNPTGGAVQPQHF
TRBV6-1	TRBJ1-1	NA	CASSESQGAGTEAFF
TRBV21-1	TRBJ2-7	NA	CASRREGDSYEQYF
TRBV5-5	TRBJ2-1	NA	CASSLRAGRLGDEQFF
TRBV5-1	TRBJ2-2	NA	CASRPLASNTGELFF
TRBV7-9	TRBJ2-5	NA	CASSLRTGSVETQYF
TRBV30	TRBJ2-1	NA	CAWSVLAGVEQFF
TRBV19	TRBJ2-1	many	CASSIGGLAGGPNEQFF
TRBV6-5	TRBJ2-3	few	CASRLTATSQVTQYF
TRBV4-1	TRBJ2-3	NA	CASSQRDRATDTQYF
TRBV9	TRBJ2-7	many	CASSVGSRGQGSYYEQYF
TRBV5-4	TRBJ2-5	many	CASSFRQGGETQYF
TRBV6-6	TRBJ2-5	few	CASSYGVRARETQYF
TRBV7-2	TRBJ2-7	NA	CASGGGWDRNRYEQYF
TRBV29-1	TRBJ2-3	NA	CSVEVSGGTDTQYF
TRBV28	TRBJ2-3	once	CATQGALGLDTQYF
TRBV7-8	TRBJ2-2	NA	CASSLDPGGVGELFF
TRBV6-1	TRBJ2-5	NA	CASSVTGASGAQETQYF
TRBV30	TRBJ2-2	few	CAWRAWTSGKSGELFF
TRBV4-3	TRBJ2-1	few	CASSQGLGGSEGNEQFF
TRBV10-3	TRBJ1-1	few	CATNHRDNTEAFF
TRBV6-5	TRBJ1-1	NA	CASNTRGDTEAFF
TRBV6-1	TRBJ2-7	NA	CASSEHRTGGGYEQYF
TRBV28	TRBJ1-5	many	CASSSRQPQHF
TRBV7-6	TRBJ2-7	few	CASSLQGASYEQYF